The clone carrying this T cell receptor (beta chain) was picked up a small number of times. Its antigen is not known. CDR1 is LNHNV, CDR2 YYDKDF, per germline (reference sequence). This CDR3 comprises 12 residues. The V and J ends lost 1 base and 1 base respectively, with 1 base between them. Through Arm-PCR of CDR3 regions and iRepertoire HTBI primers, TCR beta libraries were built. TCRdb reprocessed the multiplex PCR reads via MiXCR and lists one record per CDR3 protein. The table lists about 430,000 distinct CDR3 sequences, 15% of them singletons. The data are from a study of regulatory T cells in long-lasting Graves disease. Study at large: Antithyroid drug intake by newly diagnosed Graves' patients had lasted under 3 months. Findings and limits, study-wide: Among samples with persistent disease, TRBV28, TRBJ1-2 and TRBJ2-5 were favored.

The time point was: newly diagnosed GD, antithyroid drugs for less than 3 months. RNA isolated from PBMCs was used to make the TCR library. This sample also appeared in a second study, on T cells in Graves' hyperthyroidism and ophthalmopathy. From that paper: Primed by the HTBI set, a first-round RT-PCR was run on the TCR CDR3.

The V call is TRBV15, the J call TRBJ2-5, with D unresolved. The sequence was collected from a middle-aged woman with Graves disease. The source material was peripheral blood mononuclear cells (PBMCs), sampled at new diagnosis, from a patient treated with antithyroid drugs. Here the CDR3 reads CATSRAQETQYF. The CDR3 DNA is TGTGCCACCAGCAGAGCCCAAGAGACCCAGTACTTC.